This TCR beta chain was sequenced in a study of blood T cell repertoires in COVID-19. Study at large: Material from acute and convalescent COVID-19 was sourced from the United States, Italy and Spain.

Participants' own reports of clinical history determined their cohort assignment. In the original processing: Using reference gene primer amplification, nucleated cell counts were estimated. The table came from immunoSEQ multiplex PCR; TCRdb's copy has only in-frame clones and leaves some out. For V, J and clone size, that table is used; D and trimming come from the DNA. The sample records approximately 210,000 clones, approximately 84% being singletons. Per the germline V gene, CDR1 is PRHDT and CDR2 is FYEKMQ (reference sequence). The CDR3 is made up of 17 amino acids. V was clipped by 5 bases and J by 4 bases; unmatched bases: 14.

The TCR sequence derives from a man aged 40-49 years who had recovered from COVID-19. The sequencing sample was made of PBMCs or T cells enriched from blood (not recorded which). The chain couples TRBV13 to TRBJ1-3; 7 bases agree with TRBD1. In DNA form, the CDR3 reads TGTGCCAGCAGCCCTCAACCTCTGACAGGGTGGGGAAACACCATATATTTT. It encodes CASSPQPLTGWGNTIYF.